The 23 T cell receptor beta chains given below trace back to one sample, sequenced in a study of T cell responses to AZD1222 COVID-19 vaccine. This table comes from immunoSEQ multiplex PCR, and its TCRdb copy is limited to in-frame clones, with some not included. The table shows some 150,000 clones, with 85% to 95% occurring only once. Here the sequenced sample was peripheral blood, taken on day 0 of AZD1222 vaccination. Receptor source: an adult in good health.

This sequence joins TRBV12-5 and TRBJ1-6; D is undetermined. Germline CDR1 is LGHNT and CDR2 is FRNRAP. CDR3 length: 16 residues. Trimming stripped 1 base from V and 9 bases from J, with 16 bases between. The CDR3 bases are TGTGCTAGTGGTTTGGAAAACCCCCCCGGTGGTTCACCCCTCCACTTT. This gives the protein CASGLENPPGGSPLHF.

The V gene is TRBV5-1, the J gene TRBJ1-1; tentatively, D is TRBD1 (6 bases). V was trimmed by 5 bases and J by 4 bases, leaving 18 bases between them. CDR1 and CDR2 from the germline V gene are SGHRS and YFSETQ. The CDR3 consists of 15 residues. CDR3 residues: CASSHRTAGATEAFF. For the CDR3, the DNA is TGCGCCAGCAGTCACCGGACAGCGGGAGCCACTGAAGCTTTCTTT.

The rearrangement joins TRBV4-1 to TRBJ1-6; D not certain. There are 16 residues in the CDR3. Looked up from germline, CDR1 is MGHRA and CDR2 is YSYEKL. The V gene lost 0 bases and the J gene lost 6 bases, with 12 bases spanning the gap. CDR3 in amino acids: CASSQEPALSNSPLHF. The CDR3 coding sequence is TGCGCCAGCAGCCAAGAGCCAGCCCTCAGTAATTCACCCCTCCACTTT.

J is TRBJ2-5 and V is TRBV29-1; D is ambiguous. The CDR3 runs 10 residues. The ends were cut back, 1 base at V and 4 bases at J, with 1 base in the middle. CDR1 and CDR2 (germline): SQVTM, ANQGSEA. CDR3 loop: CSVEAETQYF. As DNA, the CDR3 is TGCAGCGTTGAAGCAGAGACCCAGTACTTC.

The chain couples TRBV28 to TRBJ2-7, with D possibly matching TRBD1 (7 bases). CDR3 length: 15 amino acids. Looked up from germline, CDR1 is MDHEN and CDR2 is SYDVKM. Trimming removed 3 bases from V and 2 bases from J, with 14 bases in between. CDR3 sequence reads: CASSLRQGLTYEQYF. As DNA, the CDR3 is TGTGCCAGCAGTTTGAGACAGGGACTTACCTACGAGCAGTACTTC.

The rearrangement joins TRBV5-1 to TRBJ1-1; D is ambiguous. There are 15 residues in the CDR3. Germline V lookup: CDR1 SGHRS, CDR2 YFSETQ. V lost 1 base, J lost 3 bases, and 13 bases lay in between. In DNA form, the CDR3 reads TGCGCCAGCAGCTTGCGTCCAGAGGCGGACACTGAAGCTTTCTTT. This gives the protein CASSLRPEADTEAFF.

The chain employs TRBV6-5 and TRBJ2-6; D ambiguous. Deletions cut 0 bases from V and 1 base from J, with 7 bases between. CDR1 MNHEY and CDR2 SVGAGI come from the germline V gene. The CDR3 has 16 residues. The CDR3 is CASSYSWMSGANVLTF. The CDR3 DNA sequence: TGTGCCAGCAGTTACTCGTGGATGTCTGGGGCCAACGTCCTGACTTTC.

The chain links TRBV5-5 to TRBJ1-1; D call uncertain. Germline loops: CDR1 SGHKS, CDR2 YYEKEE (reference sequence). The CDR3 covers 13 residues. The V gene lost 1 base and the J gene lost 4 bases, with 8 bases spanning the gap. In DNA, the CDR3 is TGTGCCAGCAGCTTGATTCGAACCACTGAAGCTTTCTTT. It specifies CASSLIRTTEAFF.

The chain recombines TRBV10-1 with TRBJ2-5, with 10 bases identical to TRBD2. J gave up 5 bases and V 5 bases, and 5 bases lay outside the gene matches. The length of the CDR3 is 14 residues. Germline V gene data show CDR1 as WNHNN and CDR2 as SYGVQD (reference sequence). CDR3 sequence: CASSTSGGVETQYF. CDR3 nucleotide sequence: TGCGCCAGCAGTACGAGCGGGGGGGTCGAGACCCAGTACTTC.

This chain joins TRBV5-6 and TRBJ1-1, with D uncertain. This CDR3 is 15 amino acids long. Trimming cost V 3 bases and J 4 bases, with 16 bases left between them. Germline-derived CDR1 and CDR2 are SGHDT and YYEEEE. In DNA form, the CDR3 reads TGTGCCAGCAGCTCGCGCAGGCAACTTGGCACTGAAGCTTTCTTT. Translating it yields CASSSRRQLGTEAFF.

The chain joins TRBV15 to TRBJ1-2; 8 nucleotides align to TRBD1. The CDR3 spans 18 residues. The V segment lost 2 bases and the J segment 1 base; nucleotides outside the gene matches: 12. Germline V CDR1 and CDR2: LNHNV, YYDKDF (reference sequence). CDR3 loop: CATSRTDRGPNLNYGYTF. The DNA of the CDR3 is TGTGCCACCAGCAGAACTGACAGGGGACCCAACCTTAACTATGGCTACACCTTC.

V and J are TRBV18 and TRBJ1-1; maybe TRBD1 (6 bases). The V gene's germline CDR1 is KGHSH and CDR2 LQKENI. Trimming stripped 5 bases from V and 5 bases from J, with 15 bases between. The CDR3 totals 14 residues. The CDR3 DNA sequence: TGTGCCAGCTCAGGATCGACAGGCGGTACTGAAGCTTTCTTT. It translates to CASSGSTGGTEAFF. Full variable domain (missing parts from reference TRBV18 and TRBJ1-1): NAGVMQNPRHLVRRRGQEARLRCSPMKGHSHVYWYRQLPEEGLKFMVYLQKENIIDESGMPKERFSAEFPKEGPSILRIQQVVRGDSAAYFCASSGSTGGTEAFFGQGTRLTVV.

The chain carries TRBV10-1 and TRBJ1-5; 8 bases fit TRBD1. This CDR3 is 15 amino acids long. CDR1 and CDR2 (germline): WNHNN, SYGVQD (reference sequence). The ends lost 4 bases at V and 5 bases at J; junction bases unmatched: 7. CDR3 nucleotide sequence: TGCGCCAGCAGTGCCCCGGACAGGGTCCATCAGCCCCAGCATTTT. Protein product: CASSAPDRVHQPQHF.

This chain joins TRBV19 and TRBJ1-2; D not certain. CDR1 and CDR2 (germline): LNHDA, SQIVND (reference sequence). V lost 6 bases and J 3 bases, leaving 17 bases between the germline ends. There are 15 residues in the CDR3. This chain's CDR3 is CASSPVDRADYGYTF. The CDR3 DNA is TGTGCCAGTAGCCCGGTGGACCGGGCTGACTATGGCTACACCTTC.

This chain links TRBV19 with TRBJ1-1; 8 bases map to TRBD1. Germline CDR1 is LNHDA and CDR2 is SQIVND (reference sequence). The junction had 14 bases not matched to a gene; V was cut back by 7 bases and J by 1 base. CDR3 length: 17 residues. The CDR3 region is CASTSGDRLERNTEAFF. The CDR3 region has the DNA TGTGCCAGTACCTCTGGGGACAGGTTGGAACGGAACACTGAAGCTTTCTTT. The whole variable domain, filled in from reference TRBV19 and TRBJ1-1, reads DGGITQSPKYLFRKEGQNVTLSCEQNLNHDAMYWYRQDPGQGLRLIYYSQIVNDFQKGDIAEGYSVSREKKESFPLTVTSAQKNPTAFYLCASTSGDRLERNTEAFFGQGTRLTVV.

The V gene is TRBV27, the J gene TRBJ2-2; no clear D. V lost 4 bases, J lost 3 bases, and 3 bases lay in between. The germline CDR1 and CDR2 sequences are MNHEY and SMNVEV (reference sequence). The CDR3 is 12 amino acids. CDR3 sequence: CASSSDTGELFF. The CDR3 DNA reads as TGTGCCAGCAGTTCCGACACCGGGGAGCTGTTTTTT.

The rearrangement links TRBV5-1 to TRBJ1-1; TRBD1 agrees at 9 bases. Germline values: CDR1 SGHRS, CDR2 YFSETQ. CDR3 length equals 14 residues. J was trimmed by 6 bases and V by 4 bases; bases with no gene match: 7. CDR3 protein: CASSPRTGAAEAFF. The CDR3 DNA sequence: TGCGCCAGCAGCCCCCGGACAGGGGCGGCTGAAGCTTTCTTT.

The CDR3 here is CASTPGPQGPPGGYEQYF. As DNA, the CDR3 is TGTGCCAGCACCCCCGGGCCCCAGGGGCCTCCGGGTGGCTACGAGCAGTACTTC. The chain links TRBV2 to TRBJ2-7; tentatively, D is TRBD1 (6 bases). V shed 7 bases and J shed 3 bases, with 28 bases lying between them. This CDR3 is 18 amino acids long. Germline V gene lookup returns CDR1 SNHLY and CDR2 FYNNEI. Supplemented by reference TRBV2 and TRBJ2-7, the full variable domain reads EPEVTQTPSHQVTQMGQEVILRCVPISNHLYFYWYRQILGQKVEFLVSFYNNEISEKSEIFDDQFSVERPDGSNFTLKIRSTKLEDSAMYFCASTPGPQGPPGGYEQYFGPGTRLTVT.

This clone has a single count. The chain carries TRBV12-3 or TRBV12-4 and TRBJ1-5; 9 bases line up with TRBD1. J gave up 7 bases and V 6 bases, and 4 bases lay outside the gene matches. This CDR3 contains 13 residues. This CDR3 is CASRTGGGQPQHF. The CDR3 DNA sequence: TGTGCCAGCAGGACAGGGGGTGGGCAGCCCCAGCATTTT.

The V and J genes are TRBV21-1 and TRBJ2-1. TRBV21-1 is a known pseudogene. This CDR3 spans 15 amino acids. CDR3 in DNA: TGTGCCAGCAGCAGGACGGTGAGCTCCTACAATGAGCAGTTCTTC. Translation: CASSRTVSSYNEQFF.

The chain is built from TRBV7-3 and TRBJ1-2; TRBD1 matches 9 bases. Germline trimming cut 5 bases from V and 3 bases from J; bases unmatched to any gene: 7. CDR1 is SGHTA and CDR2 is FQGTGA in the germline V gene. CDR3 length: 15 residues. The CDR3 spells CASSITGGADYGYTF. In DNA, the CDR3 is TGTGCCAGCAGCATCACAGGGGGCGCAGACTATGGCTACACCTTC.

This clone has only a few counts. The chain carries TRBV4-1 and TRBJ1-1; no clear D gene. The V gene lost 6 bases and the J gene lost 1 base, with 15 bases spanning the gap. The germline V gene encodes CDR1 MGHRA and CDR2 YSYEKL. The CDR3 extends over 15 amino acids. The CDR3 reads CASSSFIVENTEAFF. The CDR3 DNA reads TGCGCCAGCAGTTCATTCATCGTTGAGAACACTGAAGCTTTCTTT.

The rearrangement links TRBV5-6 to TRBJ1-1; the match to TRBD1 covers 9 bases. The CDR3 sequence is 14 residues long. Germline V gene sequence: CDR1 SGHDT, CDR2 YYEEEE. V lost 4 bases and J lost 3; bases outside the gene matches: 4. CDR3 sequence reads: CASSPRDRDTEAFF. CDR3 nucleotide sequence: TGTGCCAGCAGCCCTAGGGACAGGGACACTGAAGCTTTCTTT.